These T cell receptor beta chains were read from a single sample in a study of beta chain features in type 1 diabetes. Profiled with immunoSEQ multiplex PCR; TCRdb holds only in-frame clones, not every one. Among roughly 250,000 clones listed, around 9.6% were seen once. Material for sequencing was naive CD4+ T cells from blood. The receptor set was obtained from a woman aged 18-29 years in good health. Both conserved end residues are part of each CDR3. D genes are given only for firm matches. Not all rows give a size; the values are once, few, many and, for expanded clones, a class.

NA | TRBJ2-7 | TRBD2 | TRBV30 | 13 | CAWRVPGGHEQYF | TGTGCCTGGAGAGTCCCGGGGGGTCACGAGCAGTACTTC
few | TRBJ1-2 | NA | TRBV6-1 | 17 | CASSEFGSATGVYGYTF | TGTGCCAGCAGTGAATTCGGTTCCGCGACAGGAGTCTATGGCTACACCTTC
NA | TRBJ2-7 | TRBD1 | TRBV5-1 | 16 | CASSPSPSGGLYEQYF | TGCGCCAGCAGCCCCTCGCCCTCAGGGGGCCTTTACGAGCAGTACTTC
few | TRBJ2-4 | TRBD1 | TRBV6-1 | 15 | CASSEGLGQGNIQYF | TGTGCCAGCAGTGAAGGTTTGGGACAGGGGAACATTCAGTACTTC
NA | TRBJ1-1 | TRBD1 | TRBV18 | 15 | CASSSVDRGGTEAFF | TGTGCCAGCTCGAGTGTTGACAGGGGAGGAACTGAAGCTTTCTTT
few | TRBJ2-1 | NA | TRBV5-1 | 16 | CASSFSVGSTYNEQFF | TGCGCCAGCAGCTTCTCCGTGGGCTCGACGTACAATGAGCAGTTCTTC
NA | TRBJ1-2 | TRBD1 | TRBV29-1 | 14 | CSVEGTGGNYGYTF | TGCAGCGTTGAAGGGACAGGGGGGAACTATGGCTACACCTTC
NA | TRBJ2-2 | NA | TRBV11-2 | 15 | CASSSPPRAAGELFF | TGTGCCAGCAGCTCACCCCCACGAGCGGCCGGGGAGCTGTTTTTT
few | TRBJ2-1 | NA | TRBV7-6 | 15 | CASSLLGVGNNEQFF | TGTGCCAGCAGCTTATTAGGGGTGGGGAACAATGAGCAGTTCTTC
few | TRBJ1-3 | NA | TRBV30 | 12 | CAWSSSGNTIYF | TGTGCCTGGAGCAGCTCTGGAAACACCATATATTTT
NA | TRBJ1-1 | NA | TRBV7-9 | 14 | CASSLPGVNTEAFF | TGTGCCAGCAGCTTACCCGGGGTGAACACTGAAGCTTTCTTT
NA | TRBJ2-5 | TRBD1 | TRBV25-1 | 18 | CASSEPGQGARRVETQYF | TGTGCCAGCAGTGAACCGGGACAGGGGGCGCGACGGGTAGAGACCCAGTACTTC
NA | TRBJ2-7 | NA | TRBV15 | 15 | CATSREGQGGYEQYF | TGTGCCACCAGCAGAGAGGGCCAGGGTGGCTACGAGCAGTACTTC
NA | TRBJ2-1 | TRBD1 | TRBV6-5 | 14 | CASQSGGFYNEQFF | TGTGCCAGCCAGTCAGGGGGATTTTACAATGAGCAGTTCTTC
few | TRBJ2-2 | TRBD2 | TRBV19 | 18 | CASSRIGTGRSATGELFF | TGTGCCAGTAGCCGTATAGGTACCGGGAGGAGCGCCACCGGGGAGCTGTTTTTT
NA | TRBJ2-2 | NA | TRBV6-5 | 13 | CASSPLVPGELFF | TGTGCCAGCAGTCCACTCGTCCCCGGGGAGCTGTTTTTT
NA | TRBJ2-3 | TRBD2 | TRBV5-4 | 18 | CASSRAAGGTTSTDTQYF | TGTGCCAGCAGCCGTGCTGCCGGGGGGACCACTAGCACAGATACGCAGTATTTT
few | TRBJ1-4 | NA | TRBV7-9 | 14 | CASSLGTSNEKLFF | TGTGCCAGCAGCCTCGGGACAAGTAATGAAAAACTGTTTTTT
NA | TRBJ1-1 | TRBD1 | TRBV11-2 | 13 | CASSGGQGTEAFF | TGTGCCAGCAGCGGAGGACAGGGAACTGAAGCTTTCTTT
NA | TRBJ1-5 | TRBD1 | TRBV4-1 | 16 | CASSQEPGQGYQPQHF | TGCGCCAGCAGCCAAGAACCAGGACAGGGGTATCAGCCCCAGCATTTT
few | TRBJ1-2 | NA | TRBV19 | 14 | CASKTLEIQYGYTF | TGTGCCAGTAAGACACTAGAAATTCAGTATGGCTACACCTTC
few | TRBJ2-7 | NA | TRBV29-1 | 14 | CSVVTEATSYEQYF | TGCAGCGTTGTTACGGAGGCTACCTCCTACGAGCAGTACTTC
NA | TRBJ2-1 | NA | TRBV6-1 | 15 | CASSAPANSYNEQFF | TGTGCCAGCAGCGCGCCCGCCAACTCCTACAATGAGCAGTTCTTC
NA | TRBJ2-1 | NA | TRBV9 | 15 | CASRSSPDSYNEQFF | TGTGCCAGCAGGTCCTCCCCCGACAGTTACAATGAGCAGTTCTTC
NA | TRBJ1-1 | NA | TRBV5-1 | 14 | CASSRSRGNTEAFF | TGCGCCAGCAGCCGCTCAAGGGGGAACACTGAAGCTTTCTTT
NA | TRBJ2-1 | TRBD1 | TRBV2 | 14 | CASRRGPPYNEQFF | TGTGCCAGCAGGAGGGGGCCCCCCTACAATGAGCAGTTCTTC
NA | TRBJ1-1 | TRBD1 | TRBV5-1 | 15 | CASSGPTGGYTEAFF | TGCGCCAGCAGCGGACCGACAGGGGGGTACACTGAAGCTTTCTTT
few | TRBJ2-7 | NA | TRBV30 | 13 | CAWSSPNGYEQYF | TGTGCCTGGAGTTCGCCCAACGGCTACGAGCAGTACTTC
few | TRBJ2-2 | TRBD2 | TRBV19 | 17 | CASGQRVAGAGTGELFF | TGTGCCAGTGGACAGAGAGTAGCGGGAGCCGGCACCGGGGAGCTGTTTTTT
NA | TRBJ1-4 | NA | TRBV23-1 | 15 | CASSQLQGVDEKLFF | TGCGCCAGCAGTCAACTTCAGGGTGTAGATGAAAAACTGTTTTTT
few | TRBJ2-2 | TRBD1 | TRBV7-2 | 17 | CASSPLGGGTAAGELFF | TGTGCCAGCAGCCCCCTCGGTGGTGGGACAGCTGCCGGGGAGCTGTTTTTT
many | TRBJ2-7 | TRBD2 | TRBV4-1 | 17 | CASSQEWASGNNYEQYF | TGCGCCAGCAGCCAAGAATGGGCTAGCGGAAATAACTACGAGCAGTACTTC
few | TRBJ1-2 | NA | TRBV19 | 15 | CASRNRDPLEYGYTF | TGTGCCAGTAGGAACCGGGATCCACTTGAGTATGGCTACACCTTC
few | TRBJ1-1 | NA | TRBV5-1 | 15 | CASSLMGVMNTEAFF | TGCGCCAGCAGCTTGATGGGAGTTATGAACACTGAAGCTTTCTTT
NA | TRBJ2-7 | NA | TRBV13 | 18 | CASSLTPPRTRAGYEQYF | TGTGCCAGCAGCTTAACTCCACCGAGGACAAGGGCGGGGTACGAGCAGTACTTC
NA | TRBJ2-7 | TRBD1 | TRBV11-2 | 12 | CASSPGGVEQYF | TGTGCCAGCAGCCCAGGGGGCGTCGAGCAGTACTTC
few | TRBJ1-3 | NA | TRBV5-4 | 15 | CASSLDRSSGNTIYF | TGTGCCAGCAGCTTGGATCGTAGCTCTGGAAACACCATATATTTT
NA | TRBJ2-1 | NA | TRBV9 | 12 | CASSREINEQFF | TGTGCCAGCAGCCGAGAAATCAATGAGCAGTTCTTC
NA | TRBJ1-4 | NA | TRBV27 | 15 | CASSLSSFGVEKLFF | TGTGCCAGCAGTTTATCTTCATTCGGGGTTGAAAAACTGTTTTTT
NA | TRBJ2-1 | NA | TRBV19 | 13 | CASSKDWLIEQFF | TGTGCCAGTAGTAAGGACTGGCTCATTGAGCAGTTCTTC
NA | TRBJ1-1 | NA | TRBV5-6 | 13 | CASSFTANTEAFF | TGTGCCAGCAGCTTCACAGCGAACACTGAAGCTTTCTTT
few | TRBJ2-4 | NA | TRBV11-2 | 13 | CASSQTRGNIQYF | TGTGCCAGCAGCCAGACACGGGGAAACATTCAGTACTTC
few | TRBJ1-2 | NA | TRBV30 | 12 | CASLRGNYGYTF | TGTGCCAGCCTCAGAGGTAACTATGGCTACACCTTC
NA | TRBJ1-2 | NA | TRBV6-1 | 14 | CASRQGPANYGYTF | TGTGCCAGCAGACAGGGCCCCGCTAACTATGGCTACACCTTC
few | TRBJ2-7 | NA | TRBV30 | 14 | CAWSVAVGNYEQYF | TGTGCCTGGAGCGTAGCGGTGGGGAATTACGAGCAGTACTTC
few | TRBJ2-3 | TRBD2 | TRBV5-4 | 14 | CASSFWEGTNTQYF | TGTGCCAGCAGCTTTTGGGAGGGGACGAATACGCAGTATTTT
many | TRBJ2-3 | NA | TRBV7-9 | 14 | CASSPQLASDTQYF | TGTGCCAGCAGCCCCCAACTAGCATCCGATACGCAGTATTTT
few | TRBJ2-1 | NA | TRBV14 | 12 | CASSQTGVKQFF | TGTGCCAGCAGCCAAACGGGGGTGAAGCAGTTCTTC
NA | TRBJ1-1 | NA | TRBV6-5 | 12 | CASSRSNTEAFF | TGTGCCAGCAGTCGGTCGAACACTGAAGCTTTCTTT
few | TRBJ2-6 | NA | TRBV28 | 18 | CASSPPGQMRSGANVLTF | TGTGCCAGCAGCCCCCCCGGACAGATGAGATCTGGGGCCAACGTCCTGACTTTC
few | TRBJ2-7 | NA | TRBV5-8 | 13 | CASAIPVAYEQYF | TGTGCCAGCGCTATTCCGGTTGCCTACGAGCAGTACTTC
NA | TRBJ2-1 | TRBD2 | TRBV9 | 16 | CASSRPGGAGYNEQFF | TGTGCCAGCAGCCGCCCCGGGGGGGCCGGTTACAATGAGCAGTTCTTC
few | TRBJ2-3 | NA | TRBV14 | 15 | CASSLQITGTDTQYF | TGTGCCAGCAGCTTACAGATCACAGGCACAGATACGCAGTATTTT
NA | TRBJ1-3 | TRBD1 | TRBV5-6 | 17 | CASSWGLDRDSGNTIYF | TGTGCCAGCAGCTGGGGGCTGGACAGGGACTCTGGAAACACCATATATTTT
NA | TRBJ2-1 | NA | TRBV15 | 16 | CATSRVIAGAYNEQFF | TGTGCCACCAGCAGAGTTATCGCAGGGGCCTACAATGAGCAGTTCTTC